The 10 T cell receptor beta chains given below trace back to one sample, sequenced in a study of OX40 agonist ivuxolimab in advanced cancers. The method behind the library was the immunoSEQ multiplex PCR assay. As stored in TCRdb, this immuneACCESS dataset retains in-frame rearrangements with V and J assigned. A fraction of the clones does not appear; measured against another copy, unresolved V genes explain less than half of the discrepancy, and the remainder lacks a known reason. The sample includes 60,000 or so clones, with 65% to 90% observed a single time. The top ten clones comprise approximately 2.4% of the sample. Sample: CD4+ or CD8+ T cells sorted from blood, taken in a trial of the OX40 agonist ivuxolimab. The source is an adult with an advanced solid tumor such as melanoma, head and neck, liver or kidney cancer.

J is TRBJ2-2 and V is TRBV7-9; D unclear. This CDR3 region has 14 residues. V lost 3 bases and J 6 bases, leaving 11 bases between the germline ends. Germline-derived CDR1 and CDR2 are SEHNR and FQNEAQ (reference sequence). CDR3 region: CASSFVGMAGELFF. CDR3 nucleotides: TGTGCCAGCAGCTTTGTGGGGATGGCCGGGGAGCTGTTTTTT.

The V gene is TRBV19, the J gene TRBJ2-2; TRBD1 matches at 10 bases. The germline V gene encodes CDR1 LNHDA and CDR2 SQIVND (reference sequence). The CDR3 totals 16 residues. J gave up 7 bases and V 3 bases, and 8 bases lay outside the gene matches. This chain's CDR3 is CASSIGGTGVHGELFF. The CDR3 nucleotides read TGTGCCAGTAGTATTGGGGGGACAGGGGTTCACGGGGAGCTGTTTTTT.

The chain has TRBV11-2 and TRBJ2-2; D remains unclear. From germline, CDR1 is SGHAT and CDR2 FQNNGV. The CDR3 extends over 14 amino acids. V was cut by 5 bases and J by 1 base, with 8 bases left in between. The CDR3 DNA reads TGTGCCAGCAGCAGAGGAGTGAACACCGGGGAGCTGTTTTTT. This translates into CASSRGVNTGELFF. Drawing the rest from reference TRBV11-2 and TRBJ2-2, the complete variable domain is EAGVAQSPRYKIIEKRQSVAFWCNPISGHATLYWYQQILGQGPKLLIQFQNNGVVDDSQLPKDRFSAERLKGVDSTLKIQPAKLEDSAVYLCASSRGVNTGELFFGEGSRLTVL.

The chain employs TRBV19 and TRBJ1-1; TRBD1 is a possible D gene (5 bases). CDR3 length equals 15 residues. Per germline, CDR1 LNHDA and CDR2 SQIVND (reference sequence). Trimming removed 7 bases from V and 3 bases from J, with 18 bases in between. This CDR3 is CASTIGGVFDTEAFF. The DNA for the CDR3 is TGTGCCAGTACCATTGGAGGGGTTTTCGACACTGAAGCTTTCTTT.

V usage is TRBV10-3 and J usage is TRBJ2-4; TRBD1 might be the D (6 bases). The ends were cut back, 3 bases at V and 4 bases at J, with 13 bases in the middle. Germline CDR1 reads ENHRY; CDR2 reads SYGVKD. The CDR3 totals 15 residues. DNA of the CDR3: TGTGCCATCAGTGAATCTGCACAGGGAAAAAACATTCAGTACTTC. It specifies CAISESAQGKNIQYF.

This chain joins TRBV19 and TRBJ1-1; D is possibly TRBD1 (5 bases). Germline V gene data show CDR1 as LNHDA and CDR2 as SQIVND (reference sequence). This CDR3 has 11 amino acids. V lost 9 bases and J lost 3, with 8 bases in between. The CDR3 protein is CASQGYTEAFF. The CDR3 bases are TGTGCCAGCCAGGGTTACACTGAAGCTTTCTTT.

V usage is TRBV18 and J usage is TRBJ1-1, with 9 bases fitting TRBD1. Germline V lookup: CDR1 KGHSH, CDR2 LQKENI. CDR3 length equals 13 residues. The V gene end was trimmed by 3 bases and the J gene end by 10 bases; junction bases not matched to a gene: 6. CDR3 nucleotide sequence: TGTGCCAGCTCACCTTCCTTGGACAGGGGAGCTTTCTTT. Amino acids: CASSPSLDRGAFF.

The chain combines TRBV7-3 with TRBJ2-5, with TRBD2 matching 8 bases. Losses at the gene ends were 5 bases for V and 2 bases for J; bases not matched to a gene: 4. The CDR3 contains 14 residues. CDR1 and CDR2 (germline): SGHTA, FQGTGA. The CDR3 is CASSRVAGQETQYF. CDR3 bases: TGTGCCAGCAGCCGCGTAGCGGGGCAAGAGACCCAGTACTTC.

This rearrangement joins TRBV29-1 to TRBJ1-5, with D unresolved. This CDR3 has 14 residues. V was trimmed by 5 bases and J by 3 bases, leaving 14 bases between them. Germline loops: CDR1 SQVTM, CDR2 ANQGSEA. The CDR3: CSVTYNPTNQPQHF. CDR3 in DNA: TGCAGCGTTACATATAACCCCACCAATCAGCCCCAGCATTTT.

The chain carries TRBV7-9 and TRBJ2-3, with D tentatively TRBD2 (6 bases). The V end lost 5 bases, the J end lost 2 bases, and 17 bases lay between the germline ends. CDR1 and CDR2 from the germline V gene are SEHNR and FQNEAQ (reference sequence). CDR3 length: 16 amino acids. In DNA, the CDR3 is TGTGCCAGCAGCCCCGGGGTGGGGACTCCCACAGATACGCAGTATTTT. Its protein product is CASSPGVGTPTDTQYF.